The 15 T cell receptor beta chains below were found in one sample sequenced in a study of blood T cell repertoires in COVID-19. Sequenced by immunoSEQ multiplex PCR; TCRdb stores in-frame clones only, minus some. Seen here are about 11,000 clones, around nine tenths observed once, and the top ten hold around a quarter. The sample comprised peripheral blood. These receptors were obtained from a man aged 25 to 45 with active or convalescent COVID-19.

The rearrangement uses TRBV7-9 and TRBJ2-5, with 12 bases that match TRBD1. This CDR3 has 18 amino acids. Germline CDR1 SEHNR, CDR2 FQNEAQ (reference sequence). V lost 5 bases, J lost 1 base, and 11 bases stayed unmatched. CDR3 in DNA: TGTGCCAGCAGCCGCAAAGTGGGACAGGGGGCCATCCAAGAGACCCAGTACTTC. It encodes CASSRKVGQGAIQETQYF.

V usage is TRBV6-5 and J usage is TRBJ2-3; 12 positions match TRBD1. The CDR3 is made up of 15 amino acids. J gave up 4 bases and V 6 bases, and 5 bases lay outside the gene matches. Germline V gene data show CDR1 as MNHEY and CDR2 as SVGAGI. The CDR3: CASRTGTGGADTQYF. The CDR3 nucleotides read TGTGCCAGCAGAACCGGGACAGGGGGCGCAGATACGCAGTATTTT.

The chain couples TRBV12-3 or TRBV12-4 to TRBJ1-1; a possible D gene is TRBD1 (5 bases). The CDR3 sequence is 12 residues long. The ends were cut back, 6 bases at V and 4 bases at J, with 9 bases in the middle. The CDR3 reads CASRGRGTEAFF. DNA for the CDR3: TGTGCCAGCAGGGGGAGGGGCACTGAAGCTTTCTTT.

This clone was seen a few times. V is TRBV3-1 (or the pseudogene TRBV3-2) and J is TRBJ1-1; D not certain. With 0 bases removed from V and 2 bases from J, the gap between germline ends came to 10 bases. Germline V gives CDR1 LGHDT, CDR2 YNNKEL (reference sequence). There are 15 residues in the CDR3. Here the CDR3 reads CASSQEAAGNTEAFF. The CDR3 bases are TGTGCCAGCAGCCAAGAAGCGGCAGGTAACACTGAAGCTTTCTTT.

The chain carries TRBV19 and TRBJ1-5; D unclear. The CDR3 consists of 15 residues. In germline, CDR1 is LNHDA, CDR2 SQIVND (reference sequence). Trimming removed 3 bases from V and 3 bases from J, with 12 bases in between. The CDR3 is CASSIGQAFNQPQHF. The DNA of the CDR3 is TGTGCCAGTAGTATTGGCCAGGCCTTCAATCAGCCCCAGCATTTT.

CDR3 nucleotide sequence: TGTGCCAGCAGCCCATACAGGGCTAGCGGGGAGCTGTTTTTT. It is translated as CASSPYRASGELFF. The chain carries TRBV3-1 (or the pseudogene TRBV3-2) and TRBJ2-2; a possible D gene is TRBD1 (6 bases). CDR1 is LGHDT and CDR2 is YNNKEL in the germline V gene (reference sequence). The V end was cut by 4 bases, the J end by 7 bases, with 13 bases between. The CDR3 sequence is 14 residues long.

The genes are TRBV9 and TRBJ1-1; D is undetermined. Germline V gene data show CDR1 as SGDLS and CDR2 as YYNGEE. The CDR3 has 13 amino acids. With 3 bases removed from V and 0 bases from J, the gap between germline ends came to 6 bases. The CDR3 loop reads CASSGTMNTEAFF. In DNA, the CDR3 is TGTGCCAGCAGCGGTACTATGAACACTGAAGCTTTCTTT.

The chain employs TRBV7-3 and TRBJ2-2; 8 nucleotides agree with TRBD1. V lost 5 bases to trimming and J lost 7 bases; unmatched junction nucleotides: 3. The CDR3 sequence is 13 residues long. The germline V gene encodes CDR1 SGHTA and CDR2 FQGTGA. CDR3 bases: TGTGCCAGCAGCCCAGGGGGCGTCGGGGAGCTGTTTTTT. Protein product: CASSPGGVGELFF.

The chain links TRBV5-1 to TRBJ2-6; D perhaps matches TRBD1 (6 bases). V shed 3 bases and J shed 2 bases, with 9 bases lying between them. CDR3 length equals 15 residues. Germline-derived CDR1 and CDR2 are SGHRS and YFSETQ. The CDR3 sequence: CASSSAGAGANVLTF. The CDR3 DNA reads TGCGCCAGCAGCTCTGCAGGGGCTGGGGCCAACGTCCTGACTTTC.

This rearrangement joins TRBV6-5 to TRBJ1-3; weak D call: TRBD1 (5 bases). Between the trimmed V and J ends, which lost 6 bases and 3 bases, there was a span of 12 bases. This CDR3 contains 14 residues. The germline CDR1 and CDR2 sequences are MNHEY and SVGAGI. The CDR3 DNA follows: TGTGCCAGCAGCACGGGGGGGGATGGAAACACCATATATTTT. This sequence encodes CASSTGGDGNTIYF.

The chain joins TRBV6-1 to TRBJ2-2; 10 bases map to TRBD1. The J segment lost 7 bases and the V segment lost 4 bases, leaving 9 bases of the junction unmatched. Germline CDR1 and CDR2: MNHNS and SASEGT. The CDR3 totals 16 residues. CDR3 residues: CASSGLDRGYIGELFF. In nucleotides, the CDR3 is TGTGCCAGCAGTGGACTGGACAGGGGGTATATCGGGGAGCTGTTTTTT.

J is TRBJ1-2 and V is TRBV21-1; the table's TRBD1 call for D was not verified on the DNA. TRBV21-1 is designated a pseudogene. The CDR3 totals 15 residues. The CDR3 protein is CASSKGDSPNYGYTF. CDR3 in DNA: TGTGCCAGCAGCAAAGGGGACAGTCCAAACTATGGCTACACCTTC.

V gene TRBV9 combines with J gene TRBJ1-1; D is undetermined. The CDR3 loop spans 13 amino acids. V lost 1 base and J lost 6, with 10 bases in between. In germline, CDR1 is SGDLS, CDR2 YYNGEE. CDR3: CASSVTSGSEAFF. Written as DNA, the CDR3 is TGTGCCAGCAGCGTAACATCGGGGTCTGAAGCTTTCTTT.

V and J are TRBV5-1 and TRBJ2-1, with TRBD2 matching over 8 bases. V gave up 1 base and J gave up 7 bases; unmatched junction bases: 7. This CDR3 region has 15 residues. Germline loops: CDR1 SGHRS, CDR2 YFSETQ. The CDR3 nucleotides read TGCGCCAGCAGCTTGCAGGTAGCGGGGAGTAATGAGCAGTTCTTC. It specifies CASSLQVAGSNEQFF.

The rearrangement uses TRBV3-1 (or the pseudogene TRBV3-2) and TRBJ1-5; 7 bases agree with TRBD1. Trimming at V came to 5 bases and at J to 9 bases, leaving 4 bases not matched to a gene. Germline V gives CDR1 LGHDT, CDR2 YNNKEL (reference sequence). The CDR3 consists of 12 residues. The CDR3 here is CASSSNRGPQHF. In DNA form, the CDR3 reads TGTGCCAGCAGCTCCAACAGGGGGCCCCAGCATTTT.